These T cell receptor beta chains were read from a single sample in a study of PD-1 blockade in classical Hodgkin lymphoma. Measured with immunoSEQ multiplex PCR; TCRdb has only the in-frame clones, and not every one. The repertoire holds under 9,000 clones, with around nine tenths as singletons. The specimen was peripheral blood mononuclear cells (PBMCs), collected before the fourth cycle of nivolumab. The receptors originated from a human donor with classical Hodgkin lymphoma. Both conserved end residues are trimmed from each CDR3. Fields, in order: V gene, J gene, clone size, CDR3 length, CDR3 protein. Clone size is given for some rows only: seen once, a few or many times, or a class if the clone is expanded.

>TRBV15|TRBJ2-7|once|13
ATSRSRLAVYEQY
>TRBV6-6|TRBJ2-7|-|12
ASSYTDGAYEQY
>TRBV10-3|TRBJ1-1|-|14
AISESFRERNTEAF
>TRBV10-3|TRBJ2-3|-|13
AIRPGQGRVDTQY
>TRBV9|TRBJ1-2|-|13
ASSARDGDNYGYT
>TRBV7-2|TRBJ1-2|once|11
ASRLAVQDGYT
>TRBV10-1|TRBJ2-7|-|10
ASSDGSDEQY
>TRBV2|TRBJ1-3|-|13
ASKADMLSGNTIY
>TRBV19|TRBJ1-5|-|11
ASEDGFNQPQH
>TRBV18|TRBJ2-3|-|12
ASSRTRFTDTQY
>TRBV6-1|TRBJ2-5|-|14
ASSEGTSRGWETQY
>TRBV5-1|TRBJ2-3|few|14
ASSFRDIGQSDTQY
>TRBV27|TRBJ2-5|-|11
ASSRQVEETQY
>TRBV6-6|TRBJ2-5|-|12
ASSLGAPRETQY
>TRBV5-1|TRBJ2-1|-|14
ASSPSKRYSYNEQF
>TRBV6-5|TRBJ1-2|once|13
ASTQLQGARGGYT
>TRBV7-8|TRBJ2-3|once|17
ASSPIGASGRTPTDTQY
>TRBV18|TRBJ2-2|-|14
ASSPVAGTNTGELF
>TRBV11-2|TRBJ2-7|-|13
ASSLGRTSGSSKY
>TRBV10-3|TRBJ2-5|-|12
ASSFGQNQETQY
>TRBV7-3|TRBJ2-3|-|13
ASSSSAEEVSAQY
>TRBV4-1|TRBJ2-2|once|13
ASSQTGGAGGELF
>TRBV30|TRBJ2-4|-|13
AWSRSRREGNIQY
>TRBV28|TRBJ2-1|-|13
ASSLSGNPYNEQF
>TRBV7-7|TRBJ2-1|-|11
ASSTSQGSEQF
>TRBV7-8|TRBJ1-2|-|12
ASSFSAVNYGYT
>TRBV5-1|TRBJ2-1|-|13
ASSPRRREDNEQF
>TRBV18|TRBJ2-1|-|10
ASSRRDYEQF
>TRBV7-9|TRBJ2-2|once|16
ASSPTGLAGVGTGELF
>TRBV2|TRBJ2-4|once|13
ASSKTGTGGNIQY
>TRBV7-9|TRBJ2-5|-|12
ASSISGLTETQY
>TRBV19|TRBJ2-1|-|14
ASSIGLAGGIYEQF
>TRBV28|TRBJ2-1|-|13
ASSLGTSGYNEQF
>TRBV6-1|TRBJ1-1|-|11
ASSEARNTEAF
>TRBV19|TRBJ2-4|once|13
ASSTTGGAKNIQY
>TRBV7-9|TRBJ1-2|-|12
ASSSKERNYGYT
>TRBV4-1|TRBJ1-5|-|13
ASSHTDRGGQPQH
>TRBV29-1|TRBJ1-2|-|11
SASGGLNYGYT
>TRBV5-1|TRBJ1-1|-|11
ASSTQGATEAF
>TRBV4-3|TRBJ2-2|-|17
ASSQDREVGTGGPGELF
>TRBV9|TRBJ1-1|-|13
ASSVEPGMDTEAF
>TRBV5-4|TRBJ2-7|-|13
ASSLGPSGVLGQY
>TRBV7-2|TRBJ2-7|-|14
ASSSYLGANYYEQY
>TRBV10-2|TRBJ1-5|-|13
ASSEAGGHNQPQH
>TRBV6-1|TRBJ2-7|-|13
ASSEAGTGSYEQY
>TRBV18|TRBJ1-2|-|10
ASSPLEGPGS
>TRBV5-5|TRBJ2-7|-|16
ASSPRSTGGLRAYEQY
>TRBV27|TRBJ2-7|-|14
ASSLGDSLGPYEQY
>TRBV19|TRBJ2-3|-|11
ASSYTYTDTQY
>TRBV5-4|TRBJ2-7|-|14
ASSGDRAGAVYEQY
>TRBV28|TRBJ2-7|-|11
ASDPGNLYEQY
>TRBV30|TRBJ1-2|-|11
ASDLGGRYGYT